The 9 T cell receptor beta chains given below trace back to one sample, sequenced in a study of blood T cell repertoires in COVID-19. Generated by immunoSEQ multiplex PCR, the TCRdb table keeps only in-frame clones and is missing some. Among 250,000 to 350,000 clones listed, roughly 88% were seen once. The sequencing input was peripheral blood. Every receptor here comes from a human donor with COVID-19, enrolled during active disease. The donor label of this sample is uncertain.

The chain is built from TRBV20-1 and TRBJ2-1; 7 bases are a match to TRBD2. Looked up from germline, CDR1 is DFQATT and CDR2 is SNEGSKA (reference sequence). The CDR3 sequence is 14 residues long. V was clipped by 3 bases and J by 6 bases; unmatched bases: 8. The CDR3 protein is CSASAGALFNEQFF. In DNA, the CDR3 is TGCAGTGCTAGTGCGGGAGCTCTATTCAATGAGCAGTTCTTC.

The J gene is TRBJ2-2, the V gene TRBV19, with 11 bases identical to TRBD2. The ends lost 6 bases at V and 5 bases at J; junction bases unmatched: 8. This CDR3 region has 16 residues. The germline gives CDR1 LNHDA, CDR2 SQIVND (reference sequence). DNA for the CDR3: TGTGCCAGTAGGAAAATAGCGGGAGGGCCTACCGGGGAGCTGTTTTTT. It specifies CASRKIAGGPTGELFF.

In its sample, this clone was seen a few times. CDR3 sequence (DNA): TGTGCCACCAGCAGAGGTGCCGGACAGGGCACAGATACGCAGTATTTT. It is translated as CATSRGAGQGTDTQYF. The gene calls are TRBV15 and TRBJ2-3; TRBD1 matches at 7 bases. The CDR3 has 16 amino acids. From germline, CDR1 is LNHNV and CDR2 YYDKDF (reference sequence). V gave up 1 base and J gave up 1 base; unmatched junction bases: 5.

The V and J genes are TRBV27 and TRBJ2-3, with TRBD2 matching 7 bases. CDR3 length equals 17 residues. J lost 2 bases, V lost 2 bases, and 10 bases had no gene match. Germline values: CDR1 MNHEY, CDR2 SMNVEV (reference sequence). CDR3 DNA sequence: TGTGCCAGCAGTTTAACCCGGCCTAGCGGACTCACAGATACGCAGTATTTT. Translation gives CASSLTRPSGLTDTQYF.

Here the CDR3 DNA reads TGTGCCTGGAGTCTAGCGGGAGAAAGTACGCAGTATTTT. It is translated as CAWSLAGESTQYF. The chain has TRBV30 and TRBJ2-3; 10 bases align to TRBD2. The CDR3 is 13 amino acids. V trimming: 2 bases; J trimming: 8 bases; junction bases outside the gene matches: 4. The germline V gene encodes CDR1 GTSNPN and CDR2 SVGIG (reference sequence).

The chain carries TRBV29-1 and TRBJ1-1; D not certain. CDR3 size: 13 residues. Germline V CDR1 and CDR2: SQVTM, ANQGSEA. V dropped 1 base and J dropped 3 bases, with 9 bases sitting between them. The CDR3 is CSVEGRRDTEAFF. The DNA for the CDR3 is TGCAGCGTTGAAGGGCGGCGGGACACTGAAGCTTTCTTT. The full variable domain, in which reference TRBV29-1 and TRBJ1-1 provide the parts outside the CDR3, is SAVISQKPSRDICQRGTSLTIQCQVDSQVTMMFWYRQQPGQSLTLIATANQGSEATYESGFVIDKFPISRPNLTFSTLTVSNMSPEDSSIYLCSVEGRRDTEAFFGQGTRLTVV.

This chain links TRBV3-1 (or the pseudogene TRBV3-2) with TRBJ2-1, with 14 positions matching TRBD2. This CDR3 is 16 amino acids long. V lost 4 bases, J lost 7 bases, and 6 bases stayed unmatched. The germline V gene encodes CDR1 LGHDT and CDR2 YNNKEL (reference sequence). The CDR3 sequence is CASSRRLAGGPNEQFF. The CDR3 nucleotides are TGTGCCAGCAGCCGGCGACTAGCGGGAGGGCCAAATGAGCAGTTCTTC.

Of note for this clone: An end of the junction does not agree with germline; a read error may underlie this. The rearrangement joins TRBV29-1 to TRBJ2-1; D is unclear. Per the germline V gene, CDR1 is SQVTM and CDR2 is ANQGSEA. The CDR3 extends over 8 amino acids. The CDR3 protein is CSVESGVF. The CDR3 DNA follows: TGCAGCGTTGAAAGTGGAGTCTTC.

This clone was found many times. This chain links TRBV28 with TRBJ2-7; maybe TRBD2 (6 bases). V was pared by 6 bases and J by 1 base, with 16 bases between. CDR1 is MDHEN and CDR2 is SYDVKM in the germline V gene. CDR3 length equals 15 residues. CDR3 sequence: CASSSLGLSSYEQYF. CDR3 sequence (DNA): TGTGCCAGCAGCTCGCTTGGACTATCATCCTACGAGCAGTACTTC. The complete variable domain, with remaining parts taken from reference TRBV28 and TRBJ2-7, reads DVKVTQSSRYLVKRTGEKVFLECVQDMDHENMFWYRQDPGLGLRLIYFSYDVKMKEKGDIPEGYSVSREKKERFSLILESASTNQTSMYLCASSSLGLSSYEQYFGPGTRLTVT.